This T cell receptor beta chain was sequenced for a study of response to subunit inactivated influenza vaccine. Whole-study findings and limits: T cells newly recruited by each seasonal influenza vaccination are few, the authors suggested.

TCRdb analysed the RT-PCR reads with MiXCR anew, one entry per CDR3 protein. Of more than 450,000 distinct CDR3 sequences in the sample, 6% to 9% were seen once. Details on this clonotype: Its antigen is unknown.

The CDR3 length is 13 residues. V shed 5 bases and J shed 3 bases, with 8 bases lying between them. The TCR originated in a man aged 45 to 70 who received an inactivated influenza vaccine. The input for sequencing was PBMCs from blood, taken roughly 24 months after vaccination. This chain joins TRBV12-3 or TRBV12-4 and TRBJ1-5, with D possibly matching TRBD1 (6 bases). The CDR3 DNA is TGTGCCAGCAGTCAGGGGTACAATCAGCCCCAGCATTTT. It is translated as CASSQGYNQPQHF.